Presented here are 7 T cell receptor beta chains from one specimen sequenced in a study of blood T cell repertoires in COVID-19. Clones were sequenced by immunoSEQ multiplex PCR, and TCRdb holds only the in-frame ones, with some missing. Of about 120,000 clones in the sample, more than 65% were seen once. Sequencing was carried out using peripheral blood. These TCRs come from a woman of 80 years or more with acute or convalescent COVID-19.

This clone was recorded a few times. The chain employs TRBV7-8 and TRBJ2-1; 7 bases fit TRBD1. CDR3 length: 15 amino acids. Germline V gene data show CDR1 as SGHVS and CDR2 as FQNEAQ. J was trimmed by 5 bases and V by 2 bases; bases with no gene match: 6. This chain's CDR3 is CASSLRQGPNNEQFF. As DNA, the CDR3 is TGTGCCAGCAGCTTACGACAGGGCCCCAACAATGAGCAGTTCTTC.

This chain joins TRBV11-2 and TRBJ1-5; no definite D call. Trimming removed 0 bases from V and 5 bases from J, with 11 bases in between. The CDR3 extends over 15 amino acids. Per the germline V gene, CDR1 is SGHAT and CDR2 is FQNNGV. CDR3 region: CASSLDWGGDQPQHF. DNA for the CDR3: TGTGCCAGCAGCTTAGATTGGGGAGGTGATCAGCCCCAGCATTTT.

CDR3 DNA sequence: TGTGCCAGCAGCTTAGGGGCGGGAGGGCCGGATGAGCAGTTCTTC. Protein: CASSLGAGGPDEQFF. The rearrangement joins TRBV11-3 to TRBJ2-1; 9 bases map to TRBD2. Unmatched junction bases numbered 6, after V lost 1 base and J lost 8 bases. The length of the CDR3 is 15 residues. CDR1 SGHNT and CDR2 YENEEA come from the germline V gene.

Note on this clone: Other DNA sequences in this sample translate to the same CDR3. This rearrangement joins TRBV3-1 (or the pseudogene TRBV3-2) to TRBJ2-5, with 7 bases identical to TRBD2. Germline CDR1 is LGHDT and CDR2 is YNNKEL (reference sequence). The CDR3 consists of 12 residues. V shed 5 bases and J 5 bases; nucleotides not matched to a gene: 2. As DNA, the CDR3 is TGTGCCAGCAGCTCAGCGGGGGAGACCCAGTACTTC. It specifies CASSSAGETQYF.

This chain joins TRBV5-1 and TRBJ1-4, with 9 positions matching TRBD1. The germline CDR1 and CDR2 sequences are SGHRS and YFSETQ. The CDR3 covers 13 residues. V shed 4 bases, J shed 8 bases, and the junction held 3 bases outside the gene matches. CDR3 protein: CASSPGTGEKLFF. CDR3 nucleotides: TGCGCCAGCAGCCCCGGGACAGGGGAAAAACTGTTTTTT.

The chain carries TRBV19 and TRBJ1-2, with D unresolved. The CDR3 is 12 amino acids. V was pared by 4 bases and J by 4 bases, with 7 bases between. In germline, CDR1 is LNHDA, CDR2 SQIVND (reference sequence). The CDR3 loop reads CASSRRSYGYTF. The CDR3 region has the DNA TGTGCCAGTAGTAGACGGAGCTATGGCTACACCTTC.

The rearrangement links TRBV5-1 to TRBJ2-6, with D possibly being TRBD1 (5 bases). The CDR3 covers 17 residues. V shed 4 bases and J shed 0 bases, with 14 bases lying between them. CDR1 is SGHRS and CDR2 is YFSETQ in the germline V gene. The CDR3 protein is CASSPDSYLSGANVLTF. CDR3 DNA: TGCGCCAGCAGCCCCGACAGCTACCTCTCTGGGGCCAACGTCCTGACTTTC.